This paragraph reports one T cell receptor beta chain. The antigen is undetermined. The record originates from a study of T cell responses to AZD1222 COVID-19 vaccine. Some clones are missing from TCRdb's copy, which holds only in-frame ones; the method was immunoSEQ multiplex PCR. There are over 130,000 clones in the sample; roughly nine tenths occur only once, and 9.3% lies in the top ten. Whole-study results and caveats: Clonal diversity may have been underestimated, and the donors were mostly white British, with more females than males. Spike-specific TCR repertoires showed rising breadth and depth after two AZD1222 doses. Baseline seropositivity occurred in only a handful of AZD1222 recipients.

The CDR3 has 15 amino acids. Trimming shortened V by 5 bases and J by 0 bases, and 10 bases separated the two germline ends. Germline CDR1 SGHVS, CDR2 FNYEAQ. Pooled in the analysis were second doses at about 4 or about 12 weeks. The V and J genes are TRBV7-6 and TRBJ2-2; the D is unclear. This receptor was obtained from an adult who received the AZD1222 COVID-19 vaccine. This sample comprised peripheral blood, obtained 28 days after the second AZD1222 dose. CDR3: CASSAVPSNTGELFF. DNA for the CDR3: TGTGCCAGCAGCGCCGTCCCCTCGAACACCGGGGAGCTGTTTTTT.